The rows below give T cell receptor beta chains drawn from one sample of a study of shared clonotypes between healthy human individuals. The data were produced by immunoSEQ multiplex PCR, yet TCRdb's version contains in-frame clones alone and is incomplete. The data contain about 670,000 clones, more than 70% of them singletons. The material sequenced was memory CD4+ T cells sorted from blood. The origin of the receptors is a woman between 25 and 40 years old in good health. Both conserved end residues are part of each CDR3. D genes are given only for firm matches. Clone size appears in some rows only: once, few, many, or a class for an expanded clone.

>TRBV4-1|TRBJ2-4|.|TRBD2
TGCGCCAGCAGCCTCGGGCCTAGCGGGAGGGAACCCCTAGCCAAAAACATTCAGTACTTC
CASSLGPSGREPLAKNIQYF
>TRBV7-2|TRBJ2-3|few|.
TGTGCCAGCAGCTGGGCCGGGAGCACAGATACGCAGTATTTT
CASSWAGSTDTQYF
>TRBV28|TRBJ1-2|.|.
TGTGCCAGCAGTTTACCCAGGGGATCTAACTATGGCTACACCTTC
CASSLPRGSNYGYTF
>TRBV19|TRBJ2-3|.|.
TGTGCCAGTAGTATAGGCGGGGGCACAGATACGCAGTATTTT
CASSIGGGTDTQYF
>TRBV18|TRBJ2-5|.|.
TGTGCCAGCTCACTACACCAAGAGACCCAGTACTTC
CASSLHQETQYF
>TRBV25-1|TRBJ1-1|.|.
TGTGCCAGCAGTGACCCAGGGCGGATGAACACTGAAGCTTTCTTT
CASSDPGRMNTEAFF
>TRBV14|TRBJ2-5|.|.
TGTGCCAGCAGCCGAACGGCGGGTCTAGCCCAGTACTTC
CASSRTAGLAQYF
>TRBV19|TRBJ1-1|.|.
TGTGCCAGTAGTATGCGGGTAGGGACTGAAGCTTTCTTT
CASSMRVGTEAFF
>TRBV29-1|TRBJ2-3|many|.
TGCAGCGTCCGACGAGAACTTACAGGGAGAGGGACAGATACGCAGTATTTT
CSVRRELTGRGTDTQYF
>TRBV29-1|TRBJ2-7|few|TRBD1
TGCAGCGTTGTCTATCCCCTGGGACAGGGCCACGAGCAGTACTTC
CSVVYPLGQGHEQYF
>TRBV6-5|TRBJ2-5|.|.
TGTGCCAGCAGCAGGGACACCCGAGGGGAGACCCAGTACTTC
CASSRDTRGETQYF
>TRBV18|TRBJ2-1|.|TRBD1
TGTGCCAGCTCACCACCCGGGACAGTCTACAATGAGCAGTTCTTC
CASSPPGTVYNEQFF
>TRBV19|TRBJ2-3|.|TRBD2
TGTGCCAGTAGTATGACGGGAGGTTTTGTAGATACGCAGTATTTT
CASSMTGGFVDTQYF
>TRBV7-9|TRBJ2-1|few|.
TGTGCAGGGGACCGAACTCGCTCCTACAATGAGCAGTTCTTC
CAGDRTRSYNEQFF
>TRBV4-2|TRBJ1-2|.|.
TGTGCCAGCAGCCCGGAACCTAGAATGACGTCTGGCGGCTACACCTTC
CASSPEPRMTSGGYTF
>TRBV28|TRBJ1-2|.|.
TGTGCCAGCAGTTCGTTTGGGGGCAACTATGGCTACACCTTC
CASSSFGGNYGYTF
>TRBV6-1|TRBJ1-2|.|TRBD1
TGTGCCATCTCCCGGGACAGGGCCCCTTACTATGGCTACACCTTC
CAISRDRAPYYGYTF
>TRBV29-1|TRBJ2-1|.|.
TGCAGCGTTGATCACGCAGGGTACAATGAGCAGTTCTTC
CSVDHAGYNEQFF
>TRBV28|TRBJ1-1|.|.
TGTCGTTCCGGGAAGAACACTGAAGCTTTCTTT
CRSGKNTEAFF
>TRBV7-2|TRBJ1-3|few|.
TGTGCCAGCAGCCGGACTTATGGAAACACCATATATTTT
CASSRTYGNTIYF
>TRBV6-1|TRBJ1-1|.|.
TGTGCCAGCAGTGAACATGCCCCGAACACTGAAGCTTTCTTT
CASSEHAPNTEAFF
>TRBV2|TRBJ2-1|.|TRBD1
TGTGCCAGCAGTGAAAGGACAGGGCCCGTTTCTGAGCAGTTCTTC
CASSERTGPVSEQFF
>TRBV2|TRBJ1-5|.|.
TGTGCCAGTCGGGGACACAACAGCAATCAGCCCCAGCATTTT
CASRGHNSNQPQHF
>TRBV19|TRBJ1-3|.|.
TGTGCCAGTAGTATGGGGGGCGGGGAAAACACCATATATTTT
CASSMGGGENTIYF
>TRBV25-1|TRBJ2-5|many|.
TGTGCCAGCAGTGTCTCCGGGACCCAGGGGAGCGAGACCCAGTACTTC
CASSVSGTQGSETQYF
>TRBV11-3|TRBJ2-1|.|.
TGTGCCAGCAGCTTAGAAAAGTCCTACAATGAGCAGTTCTTC
CASSLEKSYNEQFF
>TRBV27|TRBJ2-7|.|TRBD2
TGTGCCAGCAGTAGGGGCGGGAGAAGTAGGACCTACGAGCAGTACTTC
CASSRGGRSRTYEQYF
>TRBV7-9|TRBJ2-7|.|.
TGTGCCAGCAGCTCCCGACTAGGGGGGTCAGACGAGCAGTACTTC
CASSSRLGGSDEQYF
>TRBV5-1|TRBJ2-7|once|.
TGCGCCAGCAGCTGGGGTGTTAGAGGTTCCACCTACGAGCAGTACTTC
CASSWGVRGSTYEQYF
>TRBV28|TRBJ1-5|.|.
TGTGCCAGCGGGGATGGCAATCAGCCCCAGCATTTT
CASGDGNQPQHF
>TRBV10-1|TRBJ2-1|.|.
TGCGCCAGCAGTGAGTCTAGGGGGGGCATAAACAATGAGCAGTTCTTC
CASSESRGGINNEQFF
>TRBV5-1|TRBJ2-2|few|.
TGCGCCAGCAGCTTGGACGGACTTACTTACACCGGGGAGCTGTTTTTT
CASSLDGLTYTGELFF
>TRBV7-9|TRBJ2-7|.|.
TGTGCCAGCAGCTATGGACAGTACGAGCAGTACTTC
CASSYGQYEQYF
>TRBV7-9|TRBJ2-1|.|TRBD2
TGTGCCAGCAGCGGCTCAGGGACTAGCGGGAGGGCCACGTTCTTC
CASSGSGTSGRATFF
>TRBV6-6|TRBJ2-7|.|.
TGTGCCAGCAGTTTGGGAAGTTCCGAGCAGTACTTC
CASSLGSSEQYF
>TRBV30|TRBJ2-5|few|TRBD1
TGTGCCTGGAGTGGCAAGACAGGGGGCCAAGAGACCCAGTACTTC
CAWSGKTGGQETQYF
>TRBV7-9|TRBJ1-5|.|.
TGTGCCAGCAGCGACCGGGACCCCAATCAGCCCCAGCATTTT
CASSDRDPNQPQHF
>TRBV7-3|TRBJ1-1|.|.
TGTGCCAGCAGCTTAATTAGGAACACTGAAGCTTTCTTT
CASSLIRNTEAFF
>TRBV5-1|TRBJ1-1|.|TRBD1
TGCGCCAGCACCAGGACAGGCGTCGCTGAAGCTTTCTTT
CASTRTGVAEAFF
>TRBV7-6|TRBJ2-7|.|TRBD2
TGTGCCAGCAGCTTAACCGGACTAGCGGGCCCCTACGAGCAGTACTTC
CASSLTGLAGPYEQYF
>TRBV19|TRBJ1-1|few|TRBD1
TGTGCCAGTAGTACGACAGGGGACAACACTGAAGCTTTCTTT
CASSTTGDNTEAFF
>TRBV2|TRBJ1-1|.|.
TGTGCCAGCAGTGCTGAGGGGAACACTGAAGCTTTCTTT
CASSAEGNTEAFF
>TRBV28|TRBJ1-5|.|.
TGTGCCAGCAACATCCTGGGAGGGGGGGACAATCAGCCCCAGCATTTT
CASNILGGGDNQPQHF
>TRBV28|TRBJ2-1|.|TRBD1
TGTGCCAGCAGGGCAGGGGGCAGGGAGCAGTTCTTC
CASRAGGREQFF
>TRBV2|TRBJ1-5|.|.
TGTGCCAGCCACCGGGACACCAATCAGCCCCAGCATTTT
CASHRDTNQPQHF
>TRBV10-1|TRBJ1-1|few|.
TGCGCCAGCAGTGAGTCTTCAGGGCGTGAAGCTTTCTTT
CASSESSGREAFF
>TRBV30|TRBJ2-7|many|.
TGTGCCTGGAGTGTGGGGCCTCTCTCCTACGAGCAGTACTTC
CAWSVGPLSYEQYF
>TRBV2|TRBJ1-1|.|TRBD1
TGTGCCAGCAAACCAGGACAGGGGGTCACTGAAGCTTTCTTT
CASKPGQGVTEAFF
>TRBV28|TRBJ2-7|.|.
TGTGCCAGCAGTTTACCCCTACCTCCCTACGAGCAGTACTTC
CASSLPLPPYEQYF
>TRBV6-1|TRBJ2-3|.|.
TGTGCCAGCAGTGAAACCGGCCCGCAGTATTTT
CASSETGPQYF
>TRBV28|TRBJ2-7|.|.
TGTGCCAGCAGTTCCCCAAACACCGGGACACACTACGAGCAGTACTTC
CASSSPNTGTHYEQYF
>TRBV7-9|TRBJ2-7|.|.
TGTGCCAGCAGCCAAGGAAATCGGGCCTACGAGCAGTACTTC
CASSQGNRAYEQYF
>TRBV2|TRBJ2-3|.|TRBD1
TGTGCCAGCAGTGCTCGGACAGGGGAGGATACGCAGTATTTT
CASSARTGEDTQYF